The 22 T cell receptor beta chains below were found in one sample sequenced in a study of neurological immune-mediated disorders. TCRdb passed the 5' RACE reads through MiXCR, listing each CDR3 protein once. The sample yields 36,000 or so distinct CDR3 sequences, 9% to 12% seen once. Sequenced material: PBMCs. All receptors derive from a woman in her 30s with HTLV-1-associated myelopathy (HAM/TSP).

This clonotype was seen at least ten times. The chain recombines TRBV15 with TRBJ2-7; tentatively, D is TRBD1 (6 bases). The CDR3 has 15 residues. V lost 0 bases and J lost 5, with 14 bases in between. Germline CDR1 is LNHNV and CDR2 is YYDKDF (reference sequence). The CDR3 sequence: CATSREGQGSNEQYF. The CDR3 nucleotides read TGTGCCACCAGCAGAGAGGGGCAGGGGTCGAACGAGCAGTACTTC.

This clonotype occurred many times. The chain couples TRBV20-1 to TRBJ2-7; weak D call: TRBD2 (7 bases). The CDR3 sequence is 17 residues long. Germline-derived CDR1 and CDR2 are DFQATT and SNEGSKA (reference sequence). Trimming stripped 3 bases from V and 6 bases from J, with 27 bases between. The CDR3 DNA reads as TGCAGTGCTAGTCGCGGGGGCTGGACGGGCGACTCTGGCGAGCAGTACTTC. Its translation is CSASRGGWTGDSGEQYF.

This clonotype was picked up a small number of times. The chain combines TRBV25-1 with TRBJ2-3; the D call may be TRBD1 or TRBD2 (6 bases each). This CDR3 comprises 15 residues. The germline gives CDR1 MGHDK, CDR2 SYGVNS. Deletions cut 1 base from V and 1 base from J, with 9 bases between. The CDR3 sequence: CASSEWGARTDTQYF. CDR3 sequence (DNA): TGTGCCAGCAGTGAATGGGGGGCCCGCACAGATACGCAGTATTTT.

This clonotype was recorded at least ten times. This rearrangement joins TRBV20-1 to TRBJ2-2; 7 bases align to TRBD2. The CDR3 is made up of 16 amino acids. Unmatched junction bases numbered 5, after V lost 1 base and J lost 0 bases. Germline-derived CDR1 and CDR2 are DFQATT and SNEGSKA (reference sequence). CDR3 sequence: CSARGRGVSNTGELFF. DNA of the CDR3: TGCAGTGCTAGAGGTCGGGGGGTGTCGAACACCGGGGAGCTGTTTTTT.

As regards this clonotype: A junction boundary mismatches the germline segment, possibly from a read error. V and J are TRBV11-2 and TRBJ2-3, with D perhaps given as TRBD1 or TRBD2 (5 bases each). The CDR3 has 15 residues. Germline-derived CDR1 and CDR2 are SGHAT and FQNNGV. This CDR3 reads CARSLDWGSKDTQYF. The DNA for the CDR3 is TGTGCCAGAAGCTTAGATTGGGGGTCAAAAGATACGCAGTATTTT.

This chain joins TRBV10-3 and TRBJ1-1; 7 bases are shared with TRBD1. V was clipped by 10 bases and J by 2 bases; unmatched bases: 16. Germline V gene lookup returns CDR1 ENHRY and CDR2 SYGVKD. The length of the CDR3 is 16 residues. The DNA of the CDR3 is TGTGCCACGGGAAGCCTAGGGGGCGCGCAAAACACTGAAGCTTTCTTT. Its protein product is CATGSLGGAQNTEAFF.

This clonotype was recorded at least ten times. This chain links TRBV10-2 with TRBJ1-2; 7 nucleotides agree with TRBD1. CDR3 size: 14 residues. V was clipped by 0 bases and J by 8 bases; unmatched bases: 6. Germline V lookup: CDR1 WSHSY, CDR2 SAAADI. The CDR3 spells CASSESEGAWGYTF. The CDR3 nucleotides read TGCGCCAGCAGTGAGTCGGAGGGGGCTTGGGGCTACACCTTC.

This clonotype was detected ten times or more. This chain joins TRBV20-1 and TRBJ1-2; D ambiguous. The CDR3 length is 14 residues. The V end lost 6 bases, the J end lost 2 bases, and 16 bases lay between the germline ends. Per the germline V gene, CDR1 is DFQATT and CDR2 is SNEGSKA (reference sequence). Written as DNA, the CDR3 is TGCAGTGCCACTTCATGGGCAGACAACTATGGCTACACCTTC. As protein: CSATSWADNYGYTF.

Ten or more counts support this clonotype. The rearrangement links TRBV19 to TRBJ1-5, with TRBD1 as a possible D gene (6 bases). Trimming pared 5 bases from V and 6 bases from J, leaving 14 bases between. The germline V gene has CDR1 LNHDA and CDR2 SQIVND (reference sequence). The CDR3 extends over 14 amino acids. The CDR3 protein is CASSPTGGVQPQHF. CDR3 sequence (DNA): TGTGCCAGTAGTCCGACAGGTGGAGTTCAGCCCCAGCATTTT.

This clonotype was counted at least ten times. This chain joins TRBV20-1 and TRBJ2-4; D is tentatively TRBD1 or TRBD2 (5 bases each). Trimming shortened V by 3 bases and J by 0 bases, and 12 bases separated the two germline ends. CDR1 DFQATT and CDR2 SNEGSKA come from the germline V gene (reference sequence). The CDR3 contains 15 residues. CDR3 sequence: CSASRDRGAKNIQYF. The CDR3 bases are TGCAGTGCTAGTCGGGATAGGGGAGCCAAAAACATTCAGTACTTC.

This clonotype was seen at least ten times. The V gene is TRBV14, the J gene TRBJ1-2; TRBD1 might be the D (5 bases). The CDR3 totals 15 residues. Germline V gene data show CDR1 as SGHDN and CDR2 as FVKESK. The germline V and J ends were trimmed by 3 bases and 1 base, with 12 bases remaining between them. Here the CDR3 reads CASSHRGKLNYGYTF. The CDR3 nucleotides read TGTGCCAGCAGCCATCGGGGGAAGCTTAACTATGGCTACACCTTC.

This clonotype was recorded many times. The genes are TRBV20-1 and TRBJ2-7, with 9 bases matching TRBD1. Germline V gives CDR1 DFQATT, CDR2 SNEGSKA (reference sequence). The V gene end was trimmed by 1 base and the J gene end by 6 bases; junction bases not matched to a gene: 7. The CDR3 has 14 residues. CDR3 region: CSARAPTGGGEQYF. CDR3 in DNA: TGCAGTGCTAGAGCTCCGACAGGGGGTGGCGAGCAGTACTTC.

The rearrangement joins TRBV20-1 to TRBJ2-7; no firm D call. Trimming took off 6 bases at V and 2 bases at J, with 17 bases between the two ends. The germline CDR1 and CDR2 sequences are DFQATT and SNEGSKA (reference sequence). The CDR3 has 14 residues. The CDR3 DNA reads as TGCAGTGCCGTCGACGTGACAAGGGCCTACGAGCAGTACTTC. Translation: CSAVDVTRAYEQYF.

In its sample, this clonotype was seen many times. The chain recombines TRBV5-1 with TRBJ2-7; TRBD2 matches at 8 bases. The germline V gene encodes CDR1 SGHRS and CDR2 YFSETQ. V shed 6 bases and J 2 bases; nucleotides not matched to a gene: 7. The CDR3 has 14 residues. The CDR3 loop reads CASKTGLGTYEQYF. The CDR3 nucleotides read TGCGCCAGCAAAACGGGACTAGGAACCTACGAGCAGTACTTC.

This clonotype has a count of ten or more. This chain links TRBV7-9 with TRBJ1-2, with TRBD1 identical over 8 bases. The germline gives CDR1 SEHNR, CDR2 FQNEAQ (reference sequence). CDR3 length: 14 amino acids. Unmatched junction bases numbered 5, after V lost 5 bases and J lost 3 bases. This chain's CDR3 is CASSLQGGDYGYTF. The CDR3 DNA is TGTGCCAGCAGCCTACAGGGGGGTGACTATGGCTACACCTTC.

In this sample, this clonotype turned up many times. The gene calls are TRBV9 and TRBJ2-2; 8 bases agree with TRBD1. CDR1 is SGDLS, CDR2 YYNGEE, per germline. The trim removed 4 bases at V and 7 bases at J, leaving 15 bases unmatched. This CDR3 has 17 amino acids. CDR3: CASSSGGGRGHGGELFF. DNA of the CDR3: TGTGCCAGCAGCTCAGGAGGGGGCAGGGGGCACGGCGGGGAGCTGTTTTTT.

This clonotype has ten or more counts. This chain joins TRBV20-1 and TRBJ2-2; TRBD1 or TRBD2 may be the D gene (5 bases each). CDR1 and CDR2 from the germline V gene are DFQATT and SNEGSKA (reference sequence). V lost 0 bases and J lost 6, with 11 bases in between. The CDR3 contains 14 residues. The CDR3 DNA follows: TGCAGTGCTAGAGATGATGGGACGCCCGGGGAGCTGTTTTTT. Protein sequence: CSARDDGTPGELFF.

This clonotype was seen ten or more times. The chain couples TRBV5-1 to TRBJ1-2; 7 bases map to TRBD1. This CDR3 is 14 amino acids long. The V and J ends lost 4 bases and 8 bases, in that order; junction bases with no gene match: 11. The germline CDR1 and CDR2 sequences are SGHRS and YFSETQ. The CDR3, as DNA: TGCGCCAGCAGCCCAGGGCCCAGGGGGAAGGGCTACACCTTC. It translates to CASSPGPRGKGYTF.

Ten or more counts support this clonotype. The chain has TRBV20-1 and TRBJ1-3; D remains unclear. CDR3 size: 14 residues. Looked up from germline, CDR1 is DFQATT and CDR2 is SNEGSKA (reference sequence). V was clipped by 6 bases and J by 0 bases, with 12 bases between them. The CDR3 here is CSAARHSSGNTIYF. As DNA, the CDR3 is TGCAGTGCCGCCAGGCATAGCTCTGGAAACACCATATATTTT.

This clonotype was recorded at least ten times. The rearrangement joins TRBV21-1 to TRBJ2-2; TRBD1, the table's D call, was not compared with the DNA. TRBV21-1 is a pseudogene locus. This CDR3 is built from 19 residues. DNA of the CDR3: TGTGCCAGCAGCAAAGATATCTCCGAGAGGGGGCAGGGCACCGGGGAGCTGTTTTTT. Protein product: CASSKDISERGQGTGELFF.

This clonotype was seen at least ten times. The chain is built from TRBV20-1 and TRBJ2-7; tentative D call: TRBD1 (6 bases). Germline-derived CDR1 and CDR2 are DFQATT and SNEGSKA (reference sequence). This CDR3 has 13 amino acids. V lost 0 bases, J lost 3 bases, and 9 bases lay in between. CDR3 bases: TGCAGTGCTAGAGATAGCAGGGGCTACGAGCAGTACTTC. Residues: CSARDSRGYEQYF.

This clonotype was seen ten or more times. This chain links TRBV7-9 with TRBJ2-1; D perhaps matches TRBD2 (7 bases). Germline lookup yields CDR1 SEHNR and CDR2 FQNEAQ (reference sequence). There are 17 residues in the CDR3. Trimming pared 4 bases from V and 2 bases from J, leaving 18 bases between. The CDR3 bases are TGTGCCAGCAGCTCCTATTTAGGGGGGGCCCCCTACAATGAGCAGTTCTTC. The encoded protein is CASSSYLGGAPYNEQFF. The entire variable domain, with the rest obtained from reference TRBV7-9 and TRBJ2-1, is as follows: DTGVSQNPRHKITKRGQNVTFRCDPISEHNRLYWYRQTLGQGPEFLTYFQNEAQLEKSRLLSDRFSAERPKGSFSTLEIQRTEQGDSAMYLCASSSYLGGAPYNEQFFGPGTRLTVL.